This TCR beta chain was sequenced for a study of shared clonotypes between healthy human individuals. The study's findings and limits: Naive subsets tended to show greater estimated richness than memory subsets. Despite large depth, rarefaction showed incomplete sorted-subset sequencing.

Concerning this clone: Its antigen is as yet unknown.

Profiled with immunoSEQ multiplex PCR; TCRdb holds only in-frame clones, not every one. The repertoire holds more than 2 million clones, approximately 92% seen once, with approximately 1.7% in the top ten. Looked up from germline, CDR1 is SGHAT and CDR2 is FQDESV (reference sequence). The trim removed 5 bases at V and 4 bases at J, leaving 2 bases unmatched. The CDR3 sequence is 14 residues long. CD45RO-negative CD8 cells positively selected for CCR7 made up the naive population, which excluded terminally differentiated effector memory CD45RA+ cells. The sample comprised naive CD8+ T cells from PBMCs. J is TRBJ2-7 and V is TRBV11-1; 13 nucleotides align to TRBD2. This TCR derives from a man younger than 35 in good health. Some clones in this sample may be carry-over from other donors' samples. For the CDR3, the DNA is TGTGCCAGCAGCCCGGGACTAGCGGGATACGAGCAGTACTTC. It yields the protein CASSPGLAGYEQYF.